This T cell receptor (beta chain) was documented in a study of tumor and adjacent non-tumor tissue in lung cancer. As for the study in general: Patients were aged roughly 30 to 76, some 10 men and a handful of women, stage I to III.

This sample's RNA came from whole unsorted tissue. Notes on the study in general: Tumor tissue had significantly higher TCR diversity than normal lung. Normal lung showed higher cumulative top 100 clone frequency than tumor.

This CDR3 is 14 amino acids long. Germline CDR1 reads MDHEN; CDR2 reads SYDVKM. Trimming left V 2 bases short and J 4 bases short, with 11 bases between. Three rounds of nested PCR, following a modified ARM-PCR protocol, produced the TCRbeta library. TCRdb recomputed calls from the multiplex PCR reads with MiXCR, one row per CDR3 protein. The sample contains about 200,000 distinct CDR3 sequences, around 70% of which appear only once. This clonotype was counted between two and nine times. What it binds is not known. The sequencing sample was made of lung tumor tissue. The chain links TRBV28 to TRBJ1-2; D remains unclear. The origin of this receptor is a man aged 60 to 75 with non-small cell lung cancer. The CDR3 reads CASSLIRASYGYTF. The CDR3 coding sequence is TGTGCCAGCAGTTTAATTCGGGCGTCCTATGGCTACACCTTC.